This T cell receptor beta chain was sequenced for a study of T cells of healthy individuals. This clonotype was counted at least ten times. The CDR3 totals 15 residues. V lost 0 bases, J lost 5 bases, and 12 bases lay in between. CDR1 is LGHDT, CDR2 YNNKEL, per germline (reference sequence). TCRdb reprocessed the 5' RACE reads via MiXCR and lists one record per CDR3 protein. Among about 100,000 distinct CDR3 sequences, approximately 15% were seen once, and the ten largest hold 6.2%. This receptor was obtained from a human donor in good health. V usage is TRBV3-1 and J usage is TRBJ2-3; tentative D call: TRBD1 (6 bases). CDR3 in DNA: TGTGCCAGCAGCCAAGATAACAGGGAGTTAGATACGCAGTATTTT. Translating gives CASSQDNRELDTQYF.